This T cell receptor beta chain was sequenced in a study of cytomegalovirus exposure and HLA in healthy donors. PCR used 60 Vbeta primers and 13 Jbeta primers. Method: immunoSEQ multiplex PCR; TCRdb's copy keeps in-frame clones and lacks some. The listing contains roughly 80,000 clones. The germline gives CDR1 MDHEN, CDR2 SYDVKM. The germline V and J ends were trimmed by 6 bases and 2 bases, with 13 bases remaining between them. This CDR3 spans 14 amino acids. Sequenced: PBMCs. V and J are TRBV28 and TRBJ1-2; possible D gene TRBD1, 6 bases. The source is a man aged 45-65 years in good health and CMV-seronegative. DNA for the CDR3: TGTGCCAGCAGAAGAGGACAGATCAACTATGGCTACACCTTC. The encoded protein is CASRRGQINYGYTF.